These T cell receptor beta chains were read from a single sample in a study of vaccination and CD4 T cells after COVID-19. These TCRs are of unknown antigen specificity. TCRdb used MiXCR to reprocess the PCR reads, holding one entry per CDR3 protein. The sample consists of about 6,300 distinct CDR3 sequences, roughly 31% of them appearing once. Sequenced: CD4+ T cells from blood, cultured in vitro. The receptors stem from a human donor in good health. Each CDR3 is given with its conserved first and last residue. The D gene is left open where the match is weak. The listing skips clone size in some rows; elsewhere it reads once, few, many or a size class.

once	TRBV6-1	TRBD1	TRBJ2-7	TGTGCCAGCAGTAAGGACAGGGGGCGCGCATACTACGAGCAGTACTTC	CASSKDRGRAYYEQYF
NA	TRBV29-1	NA	TRBJ2-3	TGCAGCGTTTCGGCAGGTACGCAGTATTTT	CSVSAGTQYF
few	TRBV20-1	NA	TRBJ2-2	TGCAGTGCTAGAGACACTCACACCGGGGAGCTGTTTTTT	CSARDTHTGELFF
NA	TRBV20-1	NA	TRBJ2-1	TGCAGTGCTAAGGGTTCGGCCTCCTACAATGAGCAGTTCTTC	CSAKGSASYNEQFF
medium-sized	TRBV15	NA	TRBJ1-1	TGTGCCACCAGCAGAGAACGGTGGACGAACACTGAAGCTTTCTTT	CATSRERWTNTEAFF
NA	TRBV2	NA	TRBJ1-1	TGTGCCAGCGGACAGACCAGAATGAACACTGAAGCTTTCTTT	CASGQTRMNTEAFF
few	TRBV24-1	TRBD1	TRBJ2-7	TGTGCCAAAGGACAGGACGACTACGAGCAGTACTTC	CAKGQDDYEQYF
few	TRBV20-1	NA	TRBJ2-2	TGCAGTGCCAGACCAGGGTTGGGGACCGGGGAGCTGTTTTTT	CSARPGLGTGELFF
few	TRBV7-3	NA	TRBJ2-1	TGTGCCAGCAGCCTCGCCCATGGCAATGAGCAGTTCTTC	CASSLAHGNEQFF
few	TRBV27	TRBD2	TRBJ2-3	TGTGCCAGCCCCCGACATCCCGGGACTAGCGGGAGGGCCACAGATACGCAGTATTTT	CASPRHPGTSGRATDTQYF
NA	TRBV15	NA	TRBJ2-3	TGTGCCACCAGCAGAGAGGGGCTGAACACAGATACGCAGTATTTT	CATSREGLNTDTQYF
once	TRBV12-3/TRBV12-4	TRBD2	TRBJ2-5	TGTGCCAGCAGTTTCCTAGCGGCGCAAGAGACCCAGTACTTC	CASSFLAAQETQYF
few	TRBV7-9	NA	TRBJ2-7	TGTGCCAGCATCTCCTGGGACGCCGAGGGCGAGCAGTACTTC	CASISWDAEGEQYF
few	TRBV29-1	NA	TRBJ1-2	TGCAGCGTGCATGCAAACTATGGCTACACCTTC	CSVHANYGYTF
medium-sized	TRBV6-1	NA	TRBJ1-5	TGTGCCAGCAGTGAAGCTTTGGGACGAGTTAGCAATCAGCCCCAGCATTTT	CASSEALGRVSNQPQHF
few	TRBV6-2/TRBV6-3	TRBD2	TRBJ2-1	TGTGCCAGCAGTTCAACTAGCGGGAGGGCGAAGAGCTCCTACAATGAGCAGTTCTTC	CASSSTSGRAKSSYNEQFF
few	TRBV11-2	TRBD1	TRBJ1-2	TGTGCCAGCAGCTTAGGACAGGGGTCTGGCTACACCTTC	CASSLGQGSGYTF
NA	TRBV5-4	TRBD1	TRBJ2-5	TGTGCCAGCAGCTTGGAGGCAGGGGGCCTCGAGACCCAGTACTTC	CASSLEAGGLETQYF
NA	TRBV19	TRBD2	TRBJ2-3	TGTGCCAGTAGTATCACCTTGCGGGGGGGTAGCACAGATACGCAGTATTTT	CASSITLRGGSTDTQYF
NA	TRBV6-4	TRBD2	TRBJ2-3	TGTGCCAGCAGCCTAGCGGGAGGTTTACAGTATTTT	CASSLAGGLQYF
few	TRBV20-1	NA	TRBJ2-5	TGCAGTGCCTCCCAACAAGAGACCCAGTACTTC	CSASQQETQYF
few	TRBV12-3/TRBV12-4	NA	TRBJ2-5	TGTGCCAGCAGTTTAGGGTCCCAAGAGACCCAGTACTTC	CASSLGSQETQYF
few	TRBV21-1	NA	TRBJ2-3	TGTGCCAGCAGCAAAGCGGAGCCGAGGACAGGGAAAGCAGATACGCAGTATTTT	CASSKAEPRTGKADTQYF
few	TRBV5-4	NA	TRBJ2-7	TGTGCCAGCAGCGTTGGGGGGACCTACGAGCAGTACTTC	CASSVGGTYEQYF
NA	TRBV20-1	NA	TRBJ2-5	TGCAGTGCTAGAGATCGTAGGCTGGGGGAGACCCAGTACTTC	CSARDRRLGETQYF
NA	TRBV7-2	TRBD2	TRBJ2-3	TGTGCCAGCAGCCTTCTAGCGGGAGGGAGCACAGATACGCAGTATTTT	CASSLLAGGSTDTQYF
few	TRBV7-3	NA	TRBJ1-2	TGTGCCAGCAGCTTAATAGGGTCCCCCATCTATGGCTACACCTTC	CASSLIGSPIYGYTF
few	TRBV20-1	TRBD1	TRBJ2-5	TGCAGTGCTAGCGATTCCGGGACAGAAGAGACCCAGTACTTC	CSASDSGTEETQYF
few	TRBV28	NA	TRBJ1-1	TGTGCCAGCAGGACATCCGGGAGAACGTCCCCGGTGAACACTGAAGCTTTCTTT	CASRTSGRTSPVNTEAFF
once	TRBV28	NA	TRBJ2-7	TGTGCCAGCAATTCATGGGGGAGGGAGCAGTACTTC	CASNSWGREQYF
medium-sized	TRBV27	NA	TRBJ2-5	TGTGCCAGCAGTTTATTCGCGGTCGGATCCCAGGAGACCCAGTACTTC	CASSLFAVGSQETQYF
NA	TRBV28	NA	TRBJ2-7	TGTGCCAGCAGTTTAGACATCAGACCAACTTGGGAGCAGTACTTC	CASSLDIRPTWEQYF
once	TRBV12-3/TRBV12-4	NA	TRBJ2-1	TGTACCAGCAGTTTCGTATATTTCGACGAGCAGTTCTTC	CTSSFVYFDEQFF
once	TRBV20-1	TRBD2	TRBJ2-7	TGCAGTGCTAGCAAAAAGGGACTAGTTGGCGAGCAGTACTTC	CSASKKGLVGEQYF
NA	TRBV20-1	NA	TRBJ1-5	TGCAGTGCTAGAGATCAGTTAGAGCCCCAGCATTTT	CSARDQLEPQHF
few	TRBV30	NA	TRBJ2-7	TGTGCCTGGAGTCCGACGGACATCGACGAGCAGTACTTC	CAWSPTDIDEQYF
once	TRBV18	TRBD2	TRBJ2-1	TGTGCCAGCTCACCGCCACTACCTAGCGGGAGTTACAATGAGCAGTTCTTC	CASSPPLPSGSYNEQFF
NA	TRBV29-1	NA	TRBJ1-2	TGCAGCGTCCTGGACAGTTGGTTTAACTATGGCTACACCTTC	CSVLDSWFNYGYTF
NA	TRBV7-3	TRBD1	TRBJ2-6	TGTGCCAGCAGCTTAGCGGGGACAGGGGGTTCCGGGGCCAACGTCCTGACTTTC	CASSLAGTGGSGANVLTF
NA	TRBV29-1	NA	TRBJ2-3	TGCACGATCCGGGCCAACGAAGATACGCAGTATTTT	CTIRANEDTQYF
few	TRBV25-1	NA	TRBJ1-5	TGTGCCAGCAGTGACAAAACAGGGACCGGGGGAGCCCAGCATTTT	CASSDKTGTGGAQHF
few	TRBV9	TRBD1	TRBJ2-7	TGTGCCAGCAGCGTAGAGGGACAGGGGGCGCGGGAGCAGTACTTC	CASSVEGQGAREQYF
few	TRBV27	NA	TRBJ2-3	TGTGCCAGCAGAGCGACTTGGGACCGCACAGATACGCAGTATTTT	CASRATWDRTDTQYF
few	TRBV27	NA	TRBJ2-1	TGTGCCATCGCTCCAAGCTTTGGTCATGAGCAGTTCTTC	CAIAPSFGHEQFF
NA	TRBV7-9	TRBD2	TRBJ2-3	TGTGCCAGCTCCGGGACTAGCGGGAGCACAGATACGCAGTATTTT	CASSGTSGSTDTQYF
few	TRBV27	TRBD2	TRBJ2-1	TGTGCCAGCAGTATGGGACTAGCGGGAGGGCCTAAGCCCTACAATGAGCAGTTCTTC	CASSMGLAGGPKPYNEQFF
few	TRBV4-1	NA	TRBJ2-5	TGCGCCAGCAGCCAAGAAGGGGACGGAGAGACCCAGTACTTC	CASSQEGDGETQYF
NA	TRBV12-3/TRBV12-4	NA	TRBJ2-7	TGTGCCAGCAGTCCCAAACCGCCGGGTGACGAGCAGTACTTC	CASSPKPPGDEQYF
medium-sized	TRBV20-1	TRBD1	TRBJ1-2	TGCAGTGCTAGAGACCCGGGACAGGGAGGAGGCTACACCTTC	CSARDPGQGGGYTF
NA	TRBV7-3	NA	TRBJ2-7	TGTGCCAGCAGCTTAAAGACCGAGAGCTCCTACGAGCAGTACTTC	CASSLKTESSYEQYF
few	TRBV20-1	NA	TRBJ2-5	TGCAGTTACTCAGGGGAACGGGAGACCCAGTACTTC	CSYSGERETQYF
NA	TRBV6-5	NA	TRBJ2-1	TGTGCCAGCAGTTACTCTGCGCTTGGTCAGGGGATGAATGAGCAGTTCTTC	CASSYSALGQGMNEQFF
NA	TRBV7-3	TRBD2	TRBJ2-1	TGTGCCAGCAGCTTATTTAGCGGGACGATCAATGAGCAGTTCTTC	CASSLFSGTINEQFF
few	TRBV7-2	NA	TRBJ2-2	TGTGCCAGCAGCCCTTGGTTTCCGGGGCCCACCGGGGAGCTGTTTTTT	CASSPWFPGPTGELFF